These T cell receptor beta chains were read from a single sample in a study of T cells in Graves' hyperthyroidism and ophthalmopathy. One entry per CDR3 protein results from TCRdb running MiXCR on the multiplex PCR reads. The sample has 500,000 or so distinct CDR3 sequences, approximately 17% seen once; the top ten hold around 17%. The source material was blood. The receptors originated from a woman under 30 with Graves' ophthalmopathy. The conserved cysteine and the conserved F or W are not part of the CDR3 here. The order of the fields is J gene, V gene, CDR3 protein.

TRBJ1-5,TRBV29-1,SVDSGPGQPQH
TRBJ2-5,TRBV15,ATSRVEGGETQY
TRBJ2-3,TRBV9,ASSYETGGTDTQY
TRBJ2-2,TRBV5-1,ASSLEPNTGELF
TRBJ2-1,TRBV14,ASTPIGASGEGEQF
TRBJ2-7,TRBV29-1,SVGSNGYEQY
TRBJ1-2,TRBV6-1,ASSPYRGGYGYT
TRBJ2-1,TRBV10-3,AIRKTSGYNEQF
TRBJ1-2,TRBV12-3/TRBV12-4,ASSARGGSYGYT
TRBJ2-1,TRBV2,ASSFRTSGIANEQF
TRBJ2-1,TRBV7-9,ASSGGLAGGTYNEQF
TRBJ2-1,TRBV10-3,AITPGLAYNEQF
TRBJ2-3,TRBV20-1,SAILHLTQDTQY
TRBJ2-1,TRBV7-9,ASSYRGRYNEQF
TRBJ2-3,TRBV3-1,ATRQGAGTDTQY
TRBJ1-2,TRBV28,ASSLGQFNYGYT
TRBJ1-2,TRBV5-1,ASSSETGYYGYT
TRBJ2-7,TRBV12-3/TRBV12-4,ASSLRGGTGGYEQY
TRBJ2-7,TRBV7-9,ASSLEVDEQY
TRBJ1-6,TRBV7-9,ASRGLAGASNSPLH
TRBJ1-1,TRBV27,ASSRVIRNTEAF
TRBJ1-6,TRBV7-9,ASSPTGDTGSPLH
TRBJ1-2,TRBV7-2,ASSSRTGGDNYGYT
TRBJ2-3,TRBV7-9,ASGGDQTDTQY
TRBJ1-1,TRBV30,AWGPGLNTEAF
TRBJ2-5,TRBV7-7,ASSPKRTSGRETQY
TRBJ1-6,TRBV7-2,ASSLRPTGNSYNSPLH
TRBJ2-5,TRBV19,ASSLMRGVETQY
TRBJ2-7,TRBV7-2,ASSLGRNYEQY
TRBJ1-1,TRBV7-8,ASSLVQSTEAF
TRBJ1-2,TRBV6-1,AISESNFGGPSGFKYT